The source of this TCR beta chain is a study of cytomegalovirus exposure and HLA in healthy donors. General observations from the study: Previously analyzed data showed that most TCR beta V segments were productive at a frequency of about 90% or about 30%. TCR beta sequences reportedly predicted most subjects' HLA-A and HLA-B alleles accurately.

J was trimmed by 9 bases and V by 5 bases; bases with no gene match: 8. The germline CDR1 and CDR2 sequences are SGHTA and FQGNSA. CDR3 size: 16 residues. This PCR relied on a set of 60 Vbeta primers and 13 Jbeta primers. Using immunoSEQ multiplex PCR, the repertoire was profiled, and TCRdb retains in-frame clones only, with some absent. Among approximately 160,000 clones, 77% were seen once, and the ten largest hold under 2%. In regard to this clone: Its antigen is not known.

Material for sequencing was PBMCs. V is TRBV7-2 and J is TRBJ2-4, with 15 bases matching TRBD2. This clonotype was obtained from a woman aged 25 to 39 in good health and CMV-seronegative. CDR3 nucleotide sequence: TGTGCCAGCAGCCGAGGACTAGCGGGAGGGGTTACCATTCAGTACTTC. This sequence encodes CASSRGLAGGVTIQYF.